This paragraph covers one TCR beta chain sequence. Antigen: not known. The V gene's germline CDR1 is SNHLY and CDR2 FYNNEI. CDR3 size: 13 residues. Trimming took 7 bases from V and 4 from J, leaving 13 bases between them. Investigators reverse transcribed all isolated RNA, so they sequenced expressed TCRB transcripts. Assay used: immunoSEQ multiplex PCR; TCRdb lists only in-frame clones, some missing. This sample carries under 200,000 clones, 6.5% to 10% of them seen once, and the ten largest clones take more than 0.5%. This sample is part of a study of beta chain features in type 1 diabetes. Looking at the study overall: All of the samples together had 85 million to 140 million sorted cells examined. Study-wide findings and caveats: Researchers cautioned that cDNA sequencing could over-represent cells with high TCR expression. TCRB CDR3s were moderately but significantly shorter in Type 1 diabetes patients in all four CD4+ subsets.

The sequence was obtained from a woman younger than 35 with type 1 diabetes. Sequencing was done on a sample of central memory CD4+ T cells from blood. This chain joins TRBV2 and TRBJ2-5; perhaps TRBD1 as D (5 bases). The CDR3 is CASNGQLAETQYF. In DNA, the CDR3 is TGTGCCAGCAACGGACAACTGGCAGAGACCCAGTACTTC.